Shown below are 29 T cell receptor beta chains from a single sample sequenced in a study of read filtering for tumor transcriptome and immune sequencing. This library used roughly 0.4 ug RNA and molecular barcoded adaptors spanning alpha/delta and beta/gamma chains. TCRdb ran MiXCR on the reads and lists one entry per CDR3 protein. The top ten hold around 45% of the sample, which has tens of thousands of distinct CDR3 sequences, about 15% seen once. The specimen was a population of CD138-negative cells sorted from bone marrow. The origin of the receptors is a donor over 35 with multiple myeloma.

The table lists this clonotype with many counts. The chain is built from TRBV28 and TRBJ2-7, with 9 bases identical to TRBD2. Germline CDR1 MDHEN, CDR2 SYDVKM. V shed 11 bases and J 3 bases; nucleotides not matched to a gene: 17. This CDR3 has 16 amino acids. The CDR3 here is CAGSHGLAGSHYEQYF. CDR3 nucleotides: TGTGCCGGATCTCACGGGCTAGCGGGGTCTCACTACGAGCAGTACTTC.

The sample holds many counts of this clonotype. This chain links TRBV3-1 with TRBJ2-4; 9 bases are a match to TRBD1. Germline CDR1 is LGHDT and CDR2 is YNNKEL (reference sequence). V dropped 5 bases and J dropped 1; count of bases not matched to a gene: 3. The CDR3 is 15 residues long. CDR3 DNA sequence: TGTGCCAGCAGCAACGACAGGGGGGCCAAAAACATTCAGTACTTC. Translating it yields CASSNDRGAKNIQYF.

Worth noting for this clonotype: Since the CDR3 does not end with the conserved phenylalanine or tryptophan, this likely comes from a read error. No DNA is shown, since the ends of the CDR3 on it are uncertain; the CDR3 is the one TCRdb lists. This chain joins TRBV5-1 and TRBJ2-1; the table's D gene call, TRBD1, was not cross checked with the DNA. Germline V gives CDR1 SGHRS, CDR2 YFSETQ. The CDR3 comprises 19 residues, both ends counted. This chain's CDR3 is CASSPWRPRTLRGYNEQLY.

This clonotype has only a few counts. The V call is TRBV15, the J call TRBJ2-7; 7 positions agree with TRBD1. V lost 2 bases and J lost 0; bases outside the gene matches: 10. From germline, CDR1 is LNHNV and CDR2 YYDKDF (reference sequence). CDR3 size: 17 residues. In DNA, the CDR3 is TGTGCCACCAGCAGACGCTGGGGACAGAGAAGCTCCTACGAGCAGTACTTC. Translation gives CATSRRWGQRSSYEQYF.

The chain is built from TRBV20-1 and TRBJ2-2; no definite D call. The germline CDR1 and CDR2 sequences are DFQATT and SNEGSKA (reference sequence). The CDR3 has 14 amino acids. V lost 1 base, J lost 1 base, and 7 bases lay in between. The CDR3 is CSARAGQNTGELFF. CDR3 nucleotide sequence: TGCAGTGCTAGAGCCGGCCAGAACACCGGGGAGCTGTTTTTT.

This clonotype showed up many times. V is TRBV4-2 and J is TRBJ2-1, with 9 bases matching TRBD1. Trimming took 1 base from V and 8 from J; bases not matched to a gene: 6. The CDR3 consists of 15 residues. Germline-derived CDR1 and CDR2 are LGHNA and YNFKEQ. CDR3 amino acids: CASSQVQGAVDEQFF. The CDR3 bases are TGTGCCAGCAGCCAAGTACAGGGGGCCGTAGATGAGCAGTTCTTC.

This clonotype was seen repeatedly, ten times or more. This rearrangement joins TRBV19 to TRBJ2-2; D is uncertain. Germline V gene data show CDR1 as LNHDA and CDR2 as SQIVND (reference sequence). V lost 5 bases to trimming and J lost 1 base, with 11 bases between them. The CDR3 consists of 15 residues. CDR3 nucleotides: TGTGCCAGTAGTCTCGTCCTAGGGAACACCGGGGAGCTGTTTTTT. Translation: CASSLVLGNTGELFF.

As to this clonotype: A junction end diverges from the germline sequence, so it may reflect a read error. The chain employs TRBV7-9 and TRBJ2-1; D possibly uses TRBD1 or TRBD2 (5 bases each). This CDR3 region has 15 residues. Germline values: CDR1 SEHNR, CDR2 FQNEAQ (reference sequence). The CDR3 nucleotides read TGTGCCGGCAGCTTAGGGCAGGGAGCTGGTAATGAGCAGTTCTTC. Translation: CAGSLGQGAGNEQFF.

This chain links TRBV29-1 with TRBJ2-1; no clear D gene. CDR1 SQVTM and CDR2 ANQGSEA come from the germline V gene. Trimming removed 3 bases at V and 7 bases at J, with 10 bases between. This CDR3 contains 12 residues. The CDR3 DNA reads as TGCAGCGTTGAGATCCGACAAAATGAGCAGTTCTTC. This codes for CSVEIRQNEQFF.

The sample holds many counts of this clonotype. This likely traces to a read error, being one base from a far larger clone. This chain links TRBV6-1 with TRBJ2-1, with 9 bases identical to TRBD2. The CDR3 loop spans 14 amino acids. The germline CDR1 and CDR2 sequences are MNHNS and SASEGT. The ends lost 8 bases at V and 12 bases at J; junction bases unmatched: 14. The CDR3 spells CASVPSGNRDGQFF. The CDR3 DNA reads TGTGCCAGCGTCCCTAGCGGGAACAGGGATGGGCAGTTCTTC.

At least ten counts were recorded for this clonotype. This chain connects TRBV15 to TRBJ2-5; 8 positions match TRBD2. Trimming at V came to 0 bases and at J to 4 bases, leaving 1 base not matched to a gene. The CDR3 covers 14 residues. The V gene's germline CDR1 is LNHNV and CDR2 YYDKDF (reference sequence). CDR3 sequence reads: CATSREGLAETQYF. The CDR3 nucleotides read TGTGCCACCAGCAGAGAAGGACTAGCAGAGACCCAGTACTTC.

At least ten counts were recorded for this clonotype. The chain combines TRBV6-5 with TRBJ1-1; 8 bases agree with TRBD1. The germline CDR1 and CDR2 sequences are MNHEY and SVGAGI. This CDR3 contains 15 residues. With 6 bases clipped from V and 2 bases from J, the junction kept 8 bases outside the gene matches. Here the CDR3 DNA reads TGTGCCAGCAGCCCGGGGACAGGCTCAAACACTGAAGCTTTCTTT. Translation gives CASSPGTGSNTEAFF.

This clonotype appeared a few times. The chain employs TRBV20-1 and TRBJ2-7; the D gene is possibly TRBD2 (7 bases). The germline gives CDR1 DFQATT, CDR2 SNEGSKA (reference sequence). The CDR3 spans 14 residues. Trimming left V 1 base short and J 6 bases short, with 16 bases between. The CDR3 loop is CSARVRGRASEQYF. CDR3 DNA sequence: TGCAGTGCTAGAGTAAGGGGGAGGGCCTCCGAGCAGTACTTC.

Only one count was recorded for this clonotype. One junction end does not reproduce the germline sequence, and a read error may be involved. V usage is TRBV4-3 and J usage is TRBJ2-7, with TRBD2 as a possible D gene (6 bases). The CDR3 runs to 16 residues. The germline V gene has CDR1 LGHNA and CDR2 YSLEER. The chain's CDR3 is CACSQGSQEGPYEQYF. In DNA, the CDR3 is TGCGCCTGCAGCCAAGGCAGTCAGGAGGGCCCCTACGAGCAGTACTTC.

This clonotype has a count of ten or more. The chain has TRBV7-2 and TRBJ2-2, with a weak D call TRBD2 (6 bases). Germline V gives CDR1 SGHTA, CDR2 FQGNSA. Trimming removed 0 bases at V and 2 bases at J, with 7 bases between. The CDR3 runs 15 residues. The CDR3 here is CASSLAAGNTGELFF. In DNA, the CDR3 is TGTGCCAGCAGCTTAGCGGCGGGAAACACCGGGGAGCTGTTTTTT.

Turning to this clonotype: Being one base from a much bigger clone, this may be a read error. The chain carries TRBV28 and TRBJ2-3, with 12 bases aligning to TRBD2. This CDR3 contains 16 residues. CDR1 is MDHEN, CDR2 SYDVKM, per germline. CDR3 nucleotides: TGTGCCAGCACTATACAACTAGCGGGAGGAGGTGATACGCGGTATTTT. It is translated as CASTIQLAGGGDTRYF.

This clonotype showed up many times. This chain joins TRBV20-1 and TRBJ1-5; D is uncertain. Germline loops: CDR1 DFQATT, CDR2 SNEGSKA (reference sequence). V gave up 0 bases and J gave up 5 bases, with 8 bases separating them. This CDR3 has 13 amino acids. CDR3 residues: CSARDKPDQPQHF. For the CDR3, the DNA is TGCAGTGCTAGAGATAAACCGGATCAGCCCCAGCATTTT.

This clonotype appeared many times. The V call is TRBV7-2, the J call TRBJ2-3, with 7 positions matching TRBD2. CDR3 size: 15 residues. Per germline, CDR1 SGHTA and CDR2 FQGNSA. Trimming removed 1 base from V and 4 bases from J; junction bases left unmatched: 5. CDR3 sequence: CASSLGAGTADTQYF. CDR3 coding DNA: TGTGCCAGCAGCTTAGGAGCGGGAACCGCAGATACGCAGTATTTT.

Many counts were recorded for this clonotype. In nucleotides, the CDR3 is TGTGCCAGCTCACCTCGCGAACTAGCGGTGGGAAACAATGAGCAGTTCTTC. Its translation: CASSPRELAVGNNEQFF. The chain has TRBV18 and TRBJ2-1; 8 positions agree with TRBD2. The CDR3 consists of 17 residues. J was trimmed by 5 bases and V by 3 bases; bases with no gene match: 12. CDR1 is KGHSH and CDR2 is LQKENI in the germline V gene. The entire variable domain, with the rest obtained from reference TRBV18 and TRBJ2-1, is as follows: NAGVMQNPRHLVRRRGQEARLRCSPMKGHSHVYWYRQLPEEGLKFMVYLQKENIIDESGMPKERFSAEFPKEGPSILRIQQVVRGDSAAYFCASSPRELAVGNNEQFFGPGTRLTVL.

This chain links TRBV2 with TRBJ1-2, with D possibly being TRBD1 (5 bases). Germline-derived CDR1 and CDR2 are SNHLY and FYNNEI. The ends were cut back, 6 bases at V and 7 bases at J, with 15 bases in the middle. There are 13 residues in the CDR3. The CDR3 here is CASSESGKSGYTF. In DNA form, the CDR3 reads TGTGCCAGCAGCGAGTCAGGGAAGAGTGGCTACACCTTC.

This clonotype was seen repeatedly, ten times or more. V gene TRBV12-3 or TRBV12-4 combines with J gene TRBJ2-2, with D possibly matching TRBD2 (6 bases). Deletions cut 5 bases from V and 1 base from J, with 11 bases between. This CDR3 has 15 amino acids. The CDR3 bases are TGTGCCAGCAGTCGAAGCGGGCAGAACACCGGGGAGCTGTTTTTT. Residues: CASSRSGQNTGELFF.

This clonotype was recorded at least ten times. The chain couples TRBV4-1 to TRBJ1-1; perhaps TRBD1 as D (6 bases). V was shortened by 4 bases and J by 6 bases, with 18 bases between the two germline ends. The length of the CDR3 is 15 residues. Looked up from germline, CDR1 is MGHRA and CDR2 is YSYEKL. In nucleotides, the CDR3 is TGCGCCAGCAGCCCCGGGTTGGGGGGCGCTGCTGAAGCTTTCTTT. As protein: CASSPGLGGAAEAFF.

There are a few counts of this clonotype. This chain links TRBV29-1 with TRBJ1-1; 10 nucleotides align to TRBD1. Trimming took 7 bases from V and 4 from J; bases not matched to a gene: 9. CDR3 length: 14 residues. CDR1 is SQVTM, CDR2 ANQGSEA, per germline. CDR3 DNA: TGCAGCGCGTCCGGGACAGGGGTCCGCACTGAAGCTTTCTTT. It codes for CSASGTGVRTEAFF.

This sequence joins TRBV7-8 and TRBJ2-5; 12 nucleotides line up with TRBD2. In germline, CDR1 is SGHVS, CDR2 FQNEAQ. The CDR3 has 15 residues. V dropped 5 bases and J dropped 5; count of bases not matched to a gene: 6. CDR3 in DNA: TGTGCCAGCAGCCCGACTAGCGGGAGACGGGAGACCCAGTACTTC. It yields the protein CASSPTSGRRETQYF.

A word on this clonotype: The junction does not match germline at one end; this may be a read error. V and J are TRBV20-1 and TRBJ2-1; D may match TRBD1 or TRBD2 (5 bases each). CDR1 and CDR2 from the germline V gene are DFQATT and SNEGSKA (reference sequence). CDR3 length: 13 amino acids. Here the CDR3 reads CSARGTIWNGQFF. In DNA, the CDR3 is TGCAGCGCTAGAGGGACCATCTGGAATGGGCAGTTCTTC.

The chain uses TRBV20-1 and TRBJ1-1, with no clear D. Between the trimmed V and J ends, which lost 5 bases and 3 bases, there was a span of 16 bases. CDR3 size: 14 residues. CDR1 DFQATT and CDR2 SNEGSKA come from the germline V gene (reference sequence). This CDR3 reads CSAHSTAGYTEAFF. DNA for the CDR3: TGCAGTGCTCACTCAACGGCCGGGTACACTGAAGCTTTCTTT.

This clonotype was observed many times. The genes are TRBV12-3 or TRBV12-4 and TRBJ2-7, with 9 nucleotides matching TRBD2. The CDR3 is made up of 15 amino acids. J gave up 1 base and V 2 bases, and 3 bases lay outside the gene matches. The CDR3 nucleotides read TGTGCCAGCAGTTTAAGCGGGAGGCTTTCCTACGAGCAGTACTTC. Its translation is CASSLSGRLSYEQYF.

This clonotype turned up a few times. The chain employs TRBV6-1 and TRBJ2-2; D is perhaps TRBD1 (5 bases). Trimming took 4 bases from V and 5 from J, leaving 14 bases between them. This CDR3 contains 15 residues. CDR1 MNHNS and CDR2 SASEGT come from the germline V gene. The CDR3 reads CASSVRGSRTGELFF. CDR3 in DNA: TGTGCCAGCAGTGTAAGGGGTAGCCGGACCGGGGAGCTGTTTTTT.

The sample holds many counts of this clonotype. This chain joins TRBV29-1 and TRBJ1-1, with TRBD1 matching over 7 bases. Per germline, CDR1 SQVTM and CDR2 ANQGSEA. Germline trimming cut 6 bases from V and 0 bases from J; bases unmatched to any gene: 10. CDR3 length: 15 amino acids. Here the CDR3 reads CSVFRGTLMNTEAFF. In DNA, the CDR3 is TGCAGCGTATTCAGGGGGACCCTCATGAACACTGAAGCTTTCTTT.